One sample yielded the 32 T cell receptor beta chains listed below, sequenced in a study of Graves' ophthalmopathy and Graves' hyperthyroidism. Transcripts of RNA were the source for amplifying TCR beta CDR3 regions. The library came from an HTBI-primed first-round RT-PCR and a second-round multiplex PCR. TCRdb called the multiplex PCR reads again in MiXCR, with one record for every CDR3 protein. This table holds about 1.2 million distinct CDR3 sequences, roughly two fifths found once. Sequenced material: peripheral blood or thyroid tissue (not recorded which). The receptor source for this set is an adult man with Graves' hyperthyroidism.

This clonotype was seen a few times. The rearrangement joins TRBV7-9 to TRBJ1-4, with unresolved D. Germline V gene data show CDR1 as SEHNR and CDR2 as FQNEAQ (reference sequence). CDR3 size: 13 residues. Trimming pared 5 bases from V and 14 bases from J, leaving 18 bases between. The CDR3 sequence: CASSHPGPSGLFF. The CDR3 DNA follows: TGTGCCAGCAGCCACCCAGGACCTTCCGGGCTGTTTTTT.

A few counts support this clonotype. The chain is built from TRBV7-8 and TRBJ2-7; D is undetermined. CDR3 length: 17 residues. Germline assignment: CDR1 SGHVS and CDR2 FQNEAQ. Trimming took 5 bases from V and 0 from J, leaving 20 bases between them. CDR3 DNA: TGTGCCAGCAGCCGAAATATCGTCAGATCTATCTCCTACGAGCAGTACTTC. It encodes CASSRNIVRSISYEQYF.

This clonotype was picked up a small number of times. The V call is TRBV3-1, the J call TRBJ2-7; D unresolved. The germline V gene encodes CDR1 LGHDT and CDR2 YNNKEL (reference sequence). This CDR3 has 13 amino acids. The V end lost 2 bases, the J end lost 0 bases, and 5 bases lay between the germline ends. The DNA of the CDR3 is TGTGCCAGCAGCCAAACTAACTCCTACGAGCAGTACTTC. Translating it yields CASSQTNSYEQYF.

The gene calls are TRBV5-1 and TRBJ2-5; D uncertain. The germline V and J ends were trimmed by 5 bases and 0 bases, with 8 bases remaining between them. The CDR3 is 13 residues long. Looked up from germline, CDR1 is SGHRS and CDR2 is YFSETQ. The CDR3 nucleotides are TGCGCCAGCAGAGAAGACAACCAAGAGACCCAGTACTTC. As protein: CASREDNQETQYF.

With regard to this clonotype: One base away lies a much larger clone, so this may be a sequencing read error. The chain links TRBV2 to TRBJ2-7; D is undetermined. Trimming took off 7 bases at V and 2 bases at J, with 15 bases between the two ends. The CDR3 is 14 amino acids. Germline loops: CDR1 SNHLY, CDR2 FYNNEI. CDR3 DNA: TGTGCCAGCAATATGGGCAGAGGTCCCTACGAGCAGTACTTC. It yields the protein CASNMGRGPYEQYF.

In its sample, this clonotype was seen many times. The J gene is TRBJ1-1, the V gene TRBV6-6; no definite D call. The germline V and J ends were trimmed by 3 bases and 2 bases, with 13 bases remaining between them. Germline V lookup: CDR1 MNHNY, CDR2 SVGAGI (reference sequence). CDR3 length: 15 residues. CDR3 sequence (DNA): TGTGCCAGCAGTTATCCGAGGGCGCAAAACACTGAAGCTTTCTTT. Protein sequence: CASSYPRAQNTEAFF.

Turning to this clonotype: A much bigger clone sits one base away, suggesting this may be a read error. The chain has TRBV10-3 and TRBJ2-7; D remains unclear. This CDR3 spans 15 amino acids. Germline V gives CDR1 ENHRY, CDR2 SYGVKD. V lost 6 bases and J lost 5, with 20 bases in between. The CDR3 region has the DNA TGTGCCATCAGCTTAGAAAACACAGCGTCACACGAGCAGTACTTC. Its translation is CAISLENTASHEQYF.

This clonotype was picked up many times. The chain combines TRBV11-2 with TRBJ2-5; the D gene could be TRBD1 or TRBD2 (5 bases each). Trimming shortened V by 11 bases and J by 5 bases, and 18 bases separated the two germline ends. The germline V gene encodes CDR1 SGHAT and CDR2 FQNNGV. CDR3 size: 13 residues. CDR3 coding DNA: TGTGCCTGCGGACCAGGGACGAGGGAGACCCAGTACTTC. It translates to CACGPGTRETQYF.

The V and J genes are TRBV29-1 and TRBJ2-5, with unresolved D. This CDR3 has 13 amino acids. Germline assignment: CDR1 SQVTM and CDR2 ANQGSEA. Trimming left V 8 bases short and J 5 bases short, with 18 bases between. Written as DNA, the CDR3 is TGCAGCAGAGATTTAGGAACTGTGGAGACCCAGTACTTC. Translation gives CSRDLGTVETQYF.

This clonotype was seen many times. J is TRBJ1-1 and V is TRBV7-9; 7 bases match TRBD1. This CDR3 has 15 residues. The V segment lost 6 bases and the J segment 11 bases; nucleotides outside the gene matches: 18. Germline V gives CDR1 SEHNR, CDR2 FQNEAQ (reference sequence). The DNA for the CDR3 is TGTGCCAGCAGTCCCGACAGGGAAGGTATTGAAAGGGCTTTCTTT. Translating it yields CASSPDREGIERAFF.

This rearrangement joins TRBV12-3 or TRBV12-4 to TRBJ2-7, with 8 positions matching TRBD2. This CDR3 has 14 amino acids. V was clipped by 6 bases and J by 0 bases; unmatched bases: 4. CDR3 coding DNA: TGTGCCAGCAGCGAGCGGGAGAGCTCCTACGAGCAGTACTTC. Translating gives CASSERESSYEQYF.

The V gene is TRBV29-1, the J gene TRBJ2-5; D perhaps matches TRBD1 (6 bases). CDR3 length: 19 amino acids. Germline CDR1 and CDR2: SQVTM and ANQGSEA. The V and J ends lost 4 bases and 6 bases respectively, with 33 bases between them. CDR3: CSVVRNTGTLQVGGQTQYF. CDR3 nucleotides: TGCAGCGTTGTGCGGAACACCGGGACACTCCAAGTAGGGGGTCAGACCCAGTACTTC.

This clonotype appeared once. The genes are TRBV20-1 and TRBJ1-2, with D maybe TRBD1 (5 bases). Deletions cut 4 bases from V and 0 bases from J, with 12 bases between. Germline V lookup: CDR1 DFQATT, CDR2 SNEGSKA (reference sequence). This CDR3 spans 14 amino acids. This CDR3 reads CSATPDSANYGYTF. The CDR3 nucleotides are TGCAGTGCTACCCCCGACAGTGCTAACTATGGCTACACCTTC.

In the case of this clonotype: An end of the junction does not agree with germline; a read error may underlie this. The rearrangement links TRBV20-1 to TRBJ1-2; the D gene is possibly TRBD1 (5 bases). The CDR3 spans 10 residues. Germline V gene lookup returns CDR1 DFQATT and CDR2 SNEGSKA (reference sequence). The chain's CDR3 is CSDRGDGYTF. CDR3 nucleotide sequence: TGCAGTGATAGAGGGGATGGCTACACCTTC.

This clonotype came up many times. The CDR3 DNA sequence: TGTGCCATCAGTGACGCGGGAAGCAATCAGCCCCAGCATTTT. Translated, it gives CAISDAGSNQPQHF. This sequence joins TRBV10-3 and TRBJ1-5; no reliable D call. Germline lookup yields CDR1 ENHRY and CDR2 SYGVKD. Between the trimmed V and J ends, which lost 3 bases and 1 base, there was a span of 7 bases. This CDR3 region has 14 residues.

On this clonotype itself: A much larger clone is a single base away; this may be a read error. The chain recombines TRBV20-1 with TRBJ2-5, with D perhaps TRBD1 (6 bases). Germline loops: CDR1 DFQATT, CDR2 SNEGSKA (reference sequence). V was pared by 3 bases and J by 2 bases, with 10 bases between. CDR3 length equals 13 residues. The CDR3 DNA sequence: TGCAGTGCTAGTCGGGGACAACAAGAGACCCAGTACTTC. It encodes CSASRGQQETQYF.

The CDR3 spells CASREGGQGAIENTEAFF. The CDR3 DNA is TGCGCCAGCAGGGAAGGTGGTCAGGGGGCGATTGAAAACACTGAAGCTTTCTTT. The chain employs TRBV10-2 and TRBJ1-1, with TRBD1 identical over 8 bases. Unmatched junction bases numbered 17, after V lost 6 bases and J lost 2 bases. Germline CDR1 and CDR2: WSHSY and SAAADI. This CDR3 comprises 18 residues.

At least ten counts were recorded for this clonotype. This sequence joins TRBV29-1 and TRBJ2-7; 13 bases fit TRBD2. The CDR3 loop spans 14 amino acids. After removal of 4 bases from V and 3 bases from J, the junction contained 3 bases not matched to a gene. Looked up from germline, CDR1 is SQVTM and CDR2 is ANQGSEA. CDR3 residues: CSVVGTSGIYEQYF. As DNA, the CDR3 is TGCAGCGTTGTAGGGACTAGCGGGATCTACGAGCAGTACTTC.

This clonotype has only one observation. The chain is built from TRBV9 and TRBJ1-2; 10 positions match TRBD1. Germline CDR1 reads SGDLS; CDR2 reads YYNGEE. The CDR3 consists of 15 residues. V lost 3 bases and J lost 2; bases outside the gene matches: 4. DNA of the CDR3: TGTGCCAGCAGCGAAGGGGGACAGGGGAACTATGGCTACACCTTC. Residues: CASSEGGQGNYGYTF.

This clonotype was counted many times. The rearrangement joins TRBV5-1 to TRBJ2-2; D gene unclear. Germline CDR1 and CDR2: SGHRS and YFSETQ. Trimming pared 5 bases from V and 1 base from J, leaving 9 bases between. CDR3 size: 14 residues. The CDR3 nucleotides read TGCGCCAGCAGTCCGTTGGGGAACACCGGGGAGCTGTTTTTT. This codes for CASSPLGNTGELFF.

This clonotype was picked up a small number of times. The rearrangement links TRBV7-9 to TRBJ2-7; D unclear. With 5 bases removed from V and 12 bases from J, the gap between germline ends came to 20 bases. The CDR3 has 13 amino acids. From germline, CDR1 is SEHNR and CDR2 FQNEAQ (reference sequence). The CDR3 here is CASSPPNPGVPYF. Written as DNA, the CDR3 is TGTGCCAGCAGCCCCCCAAACCCTGGGGTACCGTACTTC.

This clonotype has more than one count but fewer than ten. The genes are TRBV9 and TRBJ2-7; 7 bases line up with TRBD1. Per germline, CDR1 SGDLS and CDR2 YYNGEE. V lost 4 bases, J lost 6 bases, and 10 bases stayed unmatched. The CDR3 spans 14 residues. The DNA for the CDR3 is TGTGCCAGCAGCCCGCTGGGACAGTACGGCGAGCAGTACTTC. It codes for CASSPLGQYGEQYF.

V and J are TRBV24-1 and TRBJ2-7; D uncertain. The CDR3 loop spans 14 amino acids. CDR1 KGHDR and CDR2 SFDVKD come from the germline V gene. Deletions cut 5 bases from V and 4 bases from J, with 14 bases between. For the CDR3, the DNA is TGTGCCACCAGTGCGGGCCTTCCCTTTTACGAGCAGTACTTC. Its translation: CATSAGLPFYEQYF.

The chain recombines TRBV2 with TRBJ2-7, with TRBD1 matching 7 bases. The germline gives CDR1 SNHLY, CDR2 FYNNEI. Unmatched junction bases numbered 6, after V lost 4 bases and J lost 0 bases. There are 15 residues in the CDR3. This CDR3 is CASSGKTGISYEQYF. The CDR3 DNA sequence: TGTGCCAGCAGTGGAAAGACAGGGATCTCCTACGAGCAGTACTTC.

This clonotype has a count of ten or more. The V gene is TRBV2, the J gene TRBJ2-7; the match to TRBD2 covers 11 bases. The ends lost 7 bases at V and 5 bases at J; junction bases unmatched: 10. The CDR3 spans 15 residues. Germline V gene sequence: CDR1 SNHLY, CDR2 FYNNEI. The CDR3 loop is CASNPTSGSPHEQYF. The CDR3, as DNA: TGTGCCAGCAACCCTACTAGCGGGAGCCCCCACGAGCAGTACTTC.

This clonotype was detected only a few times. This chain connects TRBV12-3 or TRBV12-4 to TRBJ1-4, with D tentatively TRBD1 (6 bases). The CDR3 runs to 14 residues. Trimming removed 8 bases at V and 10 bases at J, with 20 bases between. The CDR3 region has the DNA TGTGCCAGCGACTCCGGGACAAGACCAGGAAAACTGTTTTTT. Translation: CASDSGTRPGKLFF.

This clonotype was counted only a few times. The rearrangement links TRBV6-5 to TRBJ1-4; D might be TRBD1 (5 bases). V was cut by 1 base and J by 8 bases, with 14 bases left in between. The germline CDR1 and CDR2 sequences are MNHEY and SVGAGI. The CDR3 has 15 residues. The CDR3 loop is CASSYWAGRKEKLFF. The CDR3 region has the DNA TGTGCCAGCAGTTACTGGGCAGGGAGGAAGGAAAAACTGTTTTTT.

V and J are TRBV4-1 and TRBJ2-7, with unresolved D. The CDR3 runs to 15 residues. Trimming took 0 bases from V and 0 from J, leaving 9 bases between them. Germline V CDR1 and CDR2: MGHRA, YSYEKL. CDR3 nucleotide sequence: TGCGCCAGCAGCCAAGACCTGCGCCTCTCCTACGAGCAGTACTTC. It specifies CASSQDLRLSYEQYF.

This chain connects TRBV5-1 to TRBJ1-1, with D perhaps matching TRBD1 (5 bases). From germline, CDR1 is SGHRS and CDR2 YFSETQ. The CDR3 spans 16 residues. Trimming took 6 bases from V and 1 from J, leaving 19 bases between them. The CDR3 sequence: CASTDRDSTENTEAFF. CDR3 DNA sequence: TGCGCCAGCACTGACCGAGACTCGACAGAGAACACTGAAGCTTTCTTT.

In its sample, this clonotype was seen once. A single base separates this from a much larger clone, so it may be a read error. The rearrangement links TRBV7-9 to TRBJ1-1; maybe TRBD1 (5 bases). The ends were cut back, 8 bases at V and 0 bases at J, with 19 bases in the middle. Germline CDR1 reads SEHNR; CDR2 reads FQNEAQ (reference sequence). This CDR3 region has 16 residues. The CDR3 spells CASDNRDRSMNTEAFF. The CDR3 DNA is TGTGCCAGCGACAATAGGGACCGAAGCATGAACACTGAAGCTTTCTTT. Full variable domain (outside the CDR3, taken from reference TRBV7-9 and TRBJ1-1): DTGVSQNPRHKITKRGQNVTFRCDPISEHNRLYWYRQTLGQGPEFLTYFQNEAQLEKSRLLSDRFSAERPKGSFSTLEIQRTEQGDSAMYLCASDNRDRSMNTEAFFGQGTRLTVV.

CDR3 protein: CASSVRAEGYTF. The CDR3 nucleotides are TGTGCCAGCAGCGTTAGGGCGGAGGGCTACACCTTC. The J gene is TRBJ1-2, the V gene TRBV7-9; no definite D call. Trimming removed 5 bases from V and 8 bases from J, with 12 bases in between. Germline loops: CDR1 SEHNR, CDR2 FQNEAQ (reference sequence). The CDR3 is 12 residues long.

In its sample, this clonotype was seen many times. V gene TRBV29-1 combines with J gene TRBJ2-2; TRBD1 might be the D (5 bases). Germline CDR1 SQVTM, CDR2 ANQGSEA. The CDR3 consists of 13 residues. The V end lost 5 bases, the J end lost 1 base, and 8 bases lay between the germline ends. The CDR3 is CSVTGKNTGELFF. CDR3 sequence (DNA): TGCAGCGTTACAGGCAAGAACACCGGGGAGCTGTTTTTT.